A selection of T cell receptor beta chains follows, all from one sample in a study of CD4 and CD8 cells across lung adenocarcinoma regions. TCRdb ran MiXCR on the PCR reads and lists one entry per CDR3 protein. In the table there are about 4,600 distinct CDR3 sequences, about 49% of which are singletons. Sequences were obtained from CD4+ T cells from the margin of a lung tumor. The receptors were gathered from a female donor with lung adenocarcinoma. The CD4 and CD8 labels of this study may be unreliable. CDR3s include the opening cysteine and the closing phenylalanine or tryptophan. A D gene is named only where the DNA matches it firmly. Clone size is shown for a subset of rows, as once, few, many or a class of expanded clone.

j_call d_call v_call clone_size cdr3_nt cdr3_aa
TRBJ2-7 TRBD2 TRBV7-8 NA TGTGCCAGCAGCTCGACCGGGACTAGCTTTGGGGCGGGGTACGAGCAGTACTTC CASSSTGTSFGAGYEQYF
TRBJ2-5 TRBD1 TRBV6-5 medium-sized TGTGCCAGCAGTTATTTCGACAGGGGTGGCAAAGAGACCCAGTACTTC CASSYFDRGGKETQYF
TRBJ2-1 NA TRBV27 NA TGTGCCAGCGGCAGGGACCTCCGGACCGCCAGTGACGATGAGCAGTTCTTC CASGRDLRTASDDEQFF
TRBJ2-7 NA TRBV7-9 NA TGTGCCAGCAGCCTCACAGCATCGTACGAGCAGTACTTC CASSLTASYEQYF
TRBJ2-7 NA TRBV6-5 medium-sized TGTGCCAGCAGTTTCAGGAGGAGCTCCTACGAGCAGTACTTC CASSFRRSSYEQYF
TRBJ2-3 NA TRBV6-1 NA TGTGCCAGGGGTGGGGGGGGCGGAGGCCAAGAGACCCAGTATTTT CARGGGGGGQETQYF
TRBJ2-3 NA TRBV18 few TGTGCCAGCTCACCACTTATCGGCAGCGCTAGCACAGATACGCAGTATTTT CASSPLIGSASTDTQYF
TRBJ2-3 NA TRBV10-1 NA TGCGCCAGTAGGAGGGGCGACAGGTTACTCACAGATACGCAGTATTTT CASRRGDRLLTDTQYF
TRBJ2-3 NA TRBV6-1 NA TGTGCCAGCAGCCCATCACCGACTGGGGATACGCAGTATTTT CASSPSPTGDTQYF
TRBJ2-5 NA TRBV6-1 once TGTGCCGGCTCAGCGGGCCGTGACCCAGATACCCAGTACTTC CAGSAGRDPDTQYF
TRBJ2-5 NA TRBV7-2 few TGTGCCAGCAGCTTAGCGTGGGACGACCAGTACTTC CASSLAWDDQYF
TRBJ2-7 TRBD2 TRBV6-1 NA TGTGCCAGCAGTCGACTAGCGGGAACCTACGAGCAGTACTTC CASSRLAGTYEQYF
TRBJ2-7 TRBD1 TRBV15 NA TGTGCCACCAGCTCACACAGGGGCTCCTACGAGCAGTACTTC CATSSHRGSYEQYF
TRBJ2-1 TRBD2 TRBV27 NA TGTGCCAGCCGTAGACCGGGGGGGAGTCTCAAAAACACGCAGTATTTC CASRRPGGSLKNTQYF
TRBJ2-6 NA TRBV6-1 NA TGTGCGGGCAGTGGGGTGCGGGGCACAGATACCCAGTATTTC CAGSGVRGTDTQYF
TRBJ2-5 TRBD1 TRBV6-1 NA TGTGCCAGGAGTCCGGGACAGGGCGAGACCCAGTACTTC CARSPGQGETQYF
TRBJ2-7 NA TRBV6-5 medium-sized TGTGCCAGCAGTTACTCAGAGACAGCCTACGAGCAGTACTTC CASSYSETAYEQYF
TRBJ2-1 NA TRBV12-3/TRBV12-4 medium-sized TGTGCCAGCAGCCTCCGGGACGCAACCTACAATGAGCAGTTCTTC CASSLRDATYNEQFF
TRBJ2-1 TRBD1 TRBV27 large TGTGCCAGCAGTCCCCTGGGACAGGGCTACAATGAGCAGTTCTTC CASSPLGQGYNEQFF
TRBJ2-3 NA TRBV27 NA TGTGCCAGCAGTTTATTATCTTCTATTAGCACAGATACGCAGTATTTT CASSLLSSISTDTQYF
TRBJ1-1 NA TRBV12-3/TRBV12-4 NA TGTGCCAGCAGTGACATACCGGGCACTGAAGCTTTCTTT CASSDIPGTEAFF
TRBJ2-7 TRBD1 TRBV6-5 medium-sized TGTGCCAGCAGTTACGGGACAGGGTTCGACGAGCAGTACTTC CASSYGTGFDEQYF
TRBJ2-7 NA TRBV27 medium-sized TGTGCCAGCAGTTTACGTACCAGGGGGGGCTACGAGCAGTACTTC CASSLRTRGGYEQYF
TRBJ2-1 NA TRBV7-2 large TGTGCCAGCAGTTTGGGCGGGGACCTCCGGAATGAGCAGTTCTTC CASSLGGDLRNEQFF
TRBJ2-4 NA TRBV6-1 NA TGTGGCAGCGGGCTAGGGGGCTTTGACAAAAACATTCAGTACTTC CGSGLGGFDKNIQYF
TRBJ2-1 NA TRBV11-2 many TGTGCCAGCAGCTTAGGCTCGGCGGGTAATGAGCAGTTCTTC CASSLGSAGNEQFF
TRBJ2-7 NA TRBV6-5 NA TGTGCCAGCAGTTATTTGGGGGACGGCTACGAGCAGTACTTC CASSYLGDGYEQYF
TRBJ2-1 NA TRBV6-1 NA TGTGCCAGCAGCCCGCAACGGACAGAGACCCAGTTCTTC CASSPQRTETQFF
TRBJ2-1 TRBD1 TRBV6-5 few TGTGCCAGCAGTTACTCGTCCGGGACAGGGGGCAATGAGCAGTTCTTC CASSYSSGTGGNEQFF
TRBJ2-5 TRBD2 TRBV6-1 large TGTGCCAGCAGGGGGGAGGGACCCCGAAGGGCCCAGTACTTC CASRGEGPRRAQYF
TRBJ2-2 NA TRBV7-6 NA TGTGCCAGCAGCTCCAACTACGAAACCGGGGAGCTGTTTTTT CASSSNYETGELFF
TRBJ2-2 TRBD2 TRBV4-1 medium-sized TGCGCCAGCAGCCTGTTAGCGGGATTAGCGGCCGGGGAGCTGTTTTTT CASSLLAGLAAGELFF
TRBJ2-2 TRBD2 TRBV5-6 NA TGTGCCAGCAGCTTGGGCGGGGGACTAGCGGGAGTTTACGGCGGGGAGCTGTTTTTT CASSLGGGLAGVYGGELFF
TRBJ2-1 TRBD1 TRBV20-1 NA TGCAGTGCTAGAGATCCAGGACAGGGGGCCATTGAGCAGTTCTTC CSARDPGQGAIEQFF
TRBJ2-3 TRBD1 TRBV11-2 NA TGTGCCAGCAGCGAACTCGACAGGGTTCTTCTCACAGATACGCAGTATTTT CASSELDRVLLTDTQYF
TRBJ2-1 TRBD2 TRBV25-1 few TGTGCCAGCAGTGATTCACTAGCGGGGCCTTACAATGAGCAGTTCTTC CASSDSLAGPYNEQFF
TRBJ2-1 NA TRBV12-5 once TGTGCTAGTGGCCTCCTCGCCGAGACCCAGTTCTTC CASGLLAETQFF
TRBJ2-5 TRBD2 TRBV5-1 few TGCGCCAGCAGCTTGGGCCCAGCGGGACCTCTAGAGACCCAGTACTTC CASSLGPAGPLETQYF
TRBJ2-6 NA TRBV27 few TGTGCCAGCAGCTCCGGACGCCTCTCTGGGGCCAACGTCCTGACTTTC CASSSGRLSGANVLTF
TRBJ2-1 NA TRBV6-1 NA TGTGCCAGCAGTGAATTCGGGGGTAGCGGTGCGCCGGGAGATGAGCAGTTCTTT CASSEFGGSGAPGDEQFF
TRBJ2-1 NA TRBV9 NA TGTGCCAGCAGCGCGAGCGCCGGGACTGGCCCCAATGAGCAGTTCTTC CASSASAGTGPNEQFF
TRBJ2-1 TRBD2 TRBV6-1 few TGTGCCAGCAGTGAAGCACCAGCGGGAGTCTACAATGAGCAGTTCTTC CASSEAPAGVYNEQFF
TRBJ2-2 TRBD1 TRBV27 NA TGTGCCAGCAATACTTTTGGGACAGGGATCACCGGGGAGCTGTTTTTT CASNTFGTGITGELFF
TRBJ2-2 NA TRBV12-3/TRBV12-4 NA TGTGCCAGCAGCCCCCGAAGAGGTTACACCGGGGAGCTGTTTTTT CASSPRRGYTGELFF
TRBJ2-1 NA TRBV27 few TGTGCCAGCAGTCCTCGGCAGGGGGGCGCCTACAATGAGCAGTTCTTC CASSPRQGGAYNEQFF
TRBJ2-3 NA TRBV27 NA TGTGCGGGGAGTGGGAGCCTGGACCCAGATACGCAGTACTTT CAGSGSLDPDTQYF
TRBJ2-4 NA TRBV10-2 NA TGCGCCAGCAGTGAGGGTTGGATGGGGAAAAACACCCAGTACTTC CASSEGWMGKNTQYF
TRBJ2-7 TRBD2 TRBV30 NA TGTGCCTGGAGGTCAGCGGTAGCGGGAAGCTACGAGCAGTACTTC CAWRSAVAGSYEQYF
TRBJ2-4 TRBD2 TRBV6-1 medium-sized TGTGCCAGCAGCCTAGCGGGATTAGCCAAAAACATTCAGTACTTC CASSLAGLAKNIQYF